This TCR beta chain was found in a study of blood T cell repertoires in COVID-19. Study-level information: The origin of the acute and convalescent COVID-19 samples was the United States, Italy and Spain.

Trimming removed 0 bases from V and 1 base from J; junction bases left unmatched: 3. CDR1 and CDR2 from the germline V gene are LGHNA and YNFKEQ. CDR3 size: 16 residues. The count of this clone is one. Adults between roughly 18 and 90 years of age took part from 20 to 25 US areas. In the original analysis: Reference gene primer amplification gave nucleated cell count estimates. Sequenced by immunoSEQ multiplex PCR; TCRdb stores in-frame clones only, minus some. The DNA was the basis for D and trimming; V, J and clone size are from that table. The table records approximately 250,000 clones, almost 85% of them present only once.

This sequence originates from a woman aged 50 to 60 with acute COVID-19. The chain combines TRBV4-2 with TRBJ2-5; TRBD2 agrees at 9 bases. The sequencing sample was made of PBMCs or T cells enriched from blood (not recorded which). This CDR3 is CASSQDPAGGQETQYF. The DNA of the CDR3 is TGTGCCAGCAGCCAAGATCCAGCGGGGGGCCAAGAGACCCAGTACTTC.